What follows is one T cell receptor (beta chain) and its context. The target antigen is unknown. PCR amplification relied on 60 Vbeta primers (plus 13 Jbeta primers). The protocol was immunoSEQ multiplex PCR, while the TCRdb copy is restricted to in-frame clones and leaves out a portion. The sample records approximately 210,000 clones, about four fifths being singletons. These data are taken from a study of cytomegalovirus exposure and HLA in healthy donors. Study results and caveats: Further analysis, carried out later, found HLA-associated TCR beta chains more clonally expanded than equally common other chains.

This clonotype was sampled from a girl aged 10-17 years in good health and CMV-seropositive. Sequenced input: PBMCs.

The CDR3 loop reads CSASRAGELFF. DNA for the CDR3: TGCAGTGCTAGTCGGGCCGGGGAGCTGTTTTTT. The chain has TRBV20-1 and TRBJ2-2; D unresolved. The CDR3 loop spans 11 amino acids. Per germline, CDR1 DFQATT and CDR2 SNEGSKA (reference sequence). V lost 3 bases, J lost 6 bases, and 5 bases lay in between.